These 5 T cell receptor beta chains share one sample of origin, sequenced in a study of cytomegalovirus exposure and HLA in healthy donors. PCR primers comprised 60 Vbeta and 13 Jbeta primers. Clones were sequenced by immunoSEQ multiplex PCR, and TCRdb holds only the in-frame ones, with some missing. The sample has more than 65,000 clones; the top ten hold approximately 2.7%. The sequencing sample was made of PBMCs. The receptors shown here come from a man in his forties in good health and CMV-seronegative.

The chain has TRBV14 and TRBJ2-5, with 8 bases fitting TRBD1. Germline assignment: CDR1 SGHDN and CDR2 FVKESK. The CDR3 spans 16 residues. V trimming: 2 bases; J trimming: 5 bases; junction bases outside the gene matches: 10. CDR3 nucleotide sequence: TGTGCCAGCAGCCAATTCGGTCAGGGGGCTTGGGAGACCCAGTACTTC. Amino acids: CASSQFGQGAWETQYF. The entire variable domain, with the rest obtained from reference TRBV14 and TRBJ2-5, is as follows: EAGVTQFPSHSVIEKGQTVTLRCDPISGHDNLYWYRRVMGKEIKFLLHFVKESKQDESGMPNNRFLAERTGGTYSTLKVQPAELEDSGVYFCASSQFGQGAWETQYFGPGTRLLVL.

This chain uses TRBV7-9 with TRBJ1-1; perhaps TRBD1 as D (6 bases). CDR3 length: 15 amino acids. Germline V CDR1 and CDR2: SEHNR, FQNEAQ (reference sequence). Trimming removed 5 bases from V and 4 bases from J, with 17 bases in between. The DNA of the CDR3 is TGTGCCAGCAGCCCGATGCCGGGGGGCCTCACTGAAGCTTTCTTT. Amino acid sequence: CASSPMPGGLTEAFF.

The chain is built from TRBV6-1 and TRBJ1-1, with D perhaps matching TRBD1 (5 bases). The CDR3 is made up of 14 amino acids. Trimming pared 6 bases from V and 6 bases from J, leaving 17 bases between. Germline assignment: CDR1 MNHNS and CDR2 SASEGT. CDR3: CASRPTEVRAEAFF. CDR3 bases: TGTGCCAGCAGGCCGACAGAAGTTAGGGCTGAAGCTTTCTTT.

Concerning this clone: Other DNA sequences from this sample encode an identical CDR3 as well. The chain uses TRBV5-4 and TRBJ2-1; 7 bases are a match to TRBD1. This CDR3 is built from 15 residues. Trimming removed 4 bases from V and 5 bases from J; junction bases left unmatched: 9. CDR1 is SGHNT and CDR2 is YYREEE in the germline V gene (reference sequence). The CDR3, as DNA: TGTGCCAGCAGCCTATCCGGGACAGCCAACAATGAGCAGTTCTTC. Residues: CASSLSGTANNEQFF.

The genes are TRBV5-1 and TRBJ1-1, with D perhaps matching TRBD1 (5 bases). Per germline, CDR1 SGHRS and CDR2 YFSETQ. The V gene lost 3 bases and the J gene lost 0 bases, with 15 bases spanning the gap. This CDR3 has 16 residues. The CDR3 sequence is CASSSWGSRMNTEAFF. The CDR3 DNA follows: TGCGCCAGCAGCTCTTGGGGCAGTCGGATGAACACTGAAGCTTTCTTT.